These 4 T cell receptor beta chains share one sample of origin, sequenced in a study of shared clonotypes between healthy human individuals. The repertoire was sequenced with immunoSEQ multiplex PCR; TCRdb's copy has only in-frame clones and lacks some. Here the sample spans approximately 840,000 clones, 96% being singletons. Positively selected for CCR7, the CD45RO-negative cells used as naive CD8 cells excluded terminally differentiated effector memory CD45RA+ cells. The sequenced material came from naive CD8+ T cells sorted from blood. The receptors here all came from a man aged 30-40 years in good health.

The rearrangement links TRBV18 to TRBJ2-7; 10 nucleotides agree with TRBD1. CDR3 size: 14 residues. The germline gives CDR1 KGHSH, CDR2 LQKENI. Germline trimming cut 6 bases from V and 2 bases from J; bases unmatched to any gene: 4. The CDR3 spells CASSGTGAPYEQYF. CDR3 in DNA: TGTGCCAGCTCGGGGACAGGGGCCCCCTACGAGCAGTACTTC.

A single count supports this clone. The chain's CDR3 is CASSFPPQGAYEQYF. CDR3 sequence (DNA): TGTGCCAGCAGCTTTCCCCCGCAGGGGGCCTACGAGCAGTACTTC. This chain uses TRBV7-9 with TRBJ2-7; TRBD1 aligns across 7 bases. Germline V lookup: CDR1 SEHNR, CDR2 FQNEAQ (reference sequence). V dropped 3 bases and J dropped 2; count of bases not matched to a gene: 7. The CDR3 has 15 residues.

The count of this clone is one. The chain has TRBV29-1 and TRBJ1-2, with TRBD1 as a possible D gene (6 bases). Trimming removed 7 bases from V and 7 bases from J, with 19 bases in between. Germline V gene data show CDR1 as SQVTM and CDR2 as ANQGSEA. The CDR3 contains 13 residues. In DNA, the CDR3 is TGCAGCGCCGGGACACCTTCCGGGGGTGGCTACACCTTC. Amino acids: CSAGTPSGGGYTF.

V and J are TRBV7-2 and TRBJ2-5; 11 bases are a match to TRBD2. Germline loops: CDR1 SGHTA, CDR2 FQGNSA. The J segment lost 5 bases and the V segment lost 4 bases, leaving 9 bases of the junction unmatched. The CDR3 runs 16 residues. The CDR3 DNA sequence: TGTGCCAGCAGCTGGGGGACTAGCGGCCCTCATGAGACCCAGTACTTC. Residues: CASSWGTSGPHETQYF.